The rows below give T cell receptor beta chains drawn from one sample of a study of cytomegalovirus exposure and HLA in healthy donors. TCRdb's copy holds only in-frame clones and misses some; the assay was immunoSEQ multiplex PCR. Seen here are roughly 100,000 clones, approximately 73% observed once, and the top ten hold about a tenth. The sample comprised PBMCs. The receptor set was obtained from a woman aged 18-29 years in good health and CMV-seropositive. CDR3s include the opening cysteine and the closing phenylalanine or tryptophan. Fields, in order: V gene, clone size, J gene, D gene, CDR3 DNA, CDR3 protein. The D gene is left open where the match is weak. Clone size is not always given. Where it is, it says once, few, many or a class for expanded clones.

v_call: TRBV10-3; clone_size: NA; j_call: TRBJ2-2; d_call: TRBD1; cdr3_nt: TGTGCCATCAGTGTGGGACAGGCCGGGGAGCTGTTTTTT; cdr3_aa: CAISVGQAGELFF
v_call: TRBV5-1; clone_size: NA; j_call: TRBJ1-4; d_call: NA; cdr3_nt: TGCGCCAGCAGCTTGGCCGCGGGGCAGAATGAAAAACTGTTTTTT; cdr3_aa: CASSLAAGQNEKLFF
v_call: TRBV28; clone_size: few; j_call: TRBJ2-7; d_call: TRBD2; cdr3_nt: TGTGCCAGCAGCGATACCACGGGACTAGCATCCTACGAGCAGTACTTC; cdr3_aa: CASSDTTGLASYEQYF
v_call: TRBV5-6; clone_size: NA; j_call: TRBJ1-2; d_call: NA; cdr3_nt: TGTGCCAGCAGCTCTTATAGTCCTGGCTACACCTTC; cdr3_aa: CASSSYSPGYTF
v_call: TRBV28; clone_size: NA; j_call: TRBJ2-2; d_call: TRBD1; cdr3_nt: TGTGCCAGCAGTGCCCCGGGACAGACGAACACCGGGGAGCTGTTTTTT; cdr3_aa: CASSAPGQTNTGELFF
v_call: TRBV11-1; clone_size: NA; j_call: TRBJ1-2; d_call: NA; cdr3_nt: TGTGCCAGCAGCTTAGTCCAGGGCAACTATGGCTACACCTTC; cdr3_aa: CASSLVQGNYGYTF
v_call: TRBV2; clone_size: once; j_call: TRBJ2-3; d_call: NA; cdr3_nt: TGTGCCAGCAGCCTCACCCCGGGGCGGGGAAGCACAGATACGCAGTATTTT; cdr3_aa: CASSLTPGRGSTDTQYF
v_call: TRBV4-1; clone_size: NA; j_call: TRBJ1-4; d_call: NA; cdr3_nt: TGCGCCAGCAGCCAAGTGAGGGGGTTCCGGGAAAAACTGTTTTTT; cdr3_aa: CASSQVRGFREKLFF
v_call: TRBV9; clone_size: NA; j_call: TRBJ1-1; d_call: TRBD1; cdr3_nt: TGTGCCAGCAGCCCCTTGGGACAGGGTGGCACTGAAGCTTTCTTT; cdr3_aa: CASSPLGQGGTEAFF
v_call: TRBV2; clone_size: NA; j_call: TRBJ2-1; d_call: NA; cdr3_nt: TGTGCCAGCAGTGACCGGGGACATCGACTTGGGAATGAGCAGTTCTTC; cdr3_aa: CASSDRGHRLGNEQFF
v_call: TRBV5-6; clone_size: NA; j_call: TRBJ2-5; d_call: NA; cdr3_nt: TGTGCCAGCAGCTCGACCTGGGAGAAGGAGACCCAGTACTTC; cdr3_aa: CASSSTWEKETQYF
v_call: TRBV5-6; clone_size: NA; j_call: TRBJ1-3; d_call: NA; cdr3_nt: TGTGCCAGCAGTCCCTACTTCTCTGGAAACACCATATATTTT; cdr3_aa: CASSPYFSGNTIYF
v_call: TRBV6-5; clone_size: once; j_call: TRBJ1-6; d_call: NA; cdr3_nt: TGTGCCAGCAGTTACCAGACAGGTCTTGGATCACCCCTCCACTTT; cdr3_aa: CASSYQTGLGSPLHF
v_call: TRBV19; clone_size: NA; j_call: TRBJ1-4; d_call: NA; cdr3_nt: TGTGCCAGTAGGCAGGAATCAACTAATGAAAAACTGTTTTTT; cdr3_aa: CASRQESTNEKLFF
v_call: TRBV2; clone_size: NA; j_call: TRBJ2-3; d_call: TRBD1; cdr3_nt: TGTGCCAGCTCCGAAGAAGGCAGGGGGAACACAGATACGCAGTATTTT; cdr3_aa: CASSEEGRGNTDTQYF
v_call: TRBV13; clone_size: NA; j_call: TRBJ1-1; d_call: NA; cdr3_nt: TGTGCCAGCAGCCCACCGGGGGGGACTGAAGCTTTCTTT; cdr3_aa: CASSPPGGTEAFF
v_call: TRBV6-4; clone_size: NA; j_call: TRBJ1-1; d_call: NA; cdr3_nt: TGTGCCAGCAGTGACTCGACAGGGAACACTGAAGCTTTCTTT; cdr3_aa: CASSDSTGNTEAFF
v_call: TRBV6-5; clone_size: NA; j_call: TRBJ1-3; d_call: TRBD1; cdr3_nt: TGTGCCAGCAGTTATGACAGGGGCTCAAACACCATATATTTT; cdr3_aa: CASSYDRGSNTIYF
v_call: TRBV7-9; clone_size: NA; j_call: TRBJ2-7; d_call: NA; cdr3_nt: TGTGCCAGCAGCTTCTATGGAGACGAGCAGTACTTC; cdr3_aa: CASSFYGDEQYF
v_call: TRBV15; clone_size: NA; j_call: TRBJ2-5; d_call: TRBD1; cdr3_nt: TGTGCCACCACCCGGACAGGGCGAGAGACCCAGTACTTC; cdr3_aa: CATTRTGRETQYF
v_call: TRBV5-1; clone_size: NA; j_call: TRBJ1-4; d_call: NA; cdr3_nt: TGCGCCAGCAGCTACCTATTAGCAACTAATGAAAAACTGTTTTTT; cdr3_aa: CASSYLLATNEKLFF
v_call: TRBV19; clone_size: NA; j_call: TRBJ2-7; d_call: NA; cdr3_nt: TGTGCCAGTAGTATCAGGGGGGAAGGCGGGTTTCCCTACGAGCAGTACTTC; cdr3_aa: CASSIRGEGGFPYEQYF
v_call: TRBV7-3; clone_size: NA; j_call: TRBJ2-3; d_call: TRBD2; cdr3_nt: TGTGCCAGCAGCAACAGGACTAGCGGCACAGATACGCAGTATTTT; cdr3_aa: CASSNRTSGTDTQYF
v_call: TRBV4-3; clone_size: NA; j_call: TRBJ2-2; d_call: NA; cdr3_nt: TGCGCCAGCAGCCAAGGGGGAAGGGCGGGAAAGACCGGGGAGCTGTTTTTT; cdr3_aa: CASSQGGRAGKTGELFF
v_call: TRBV18; clone_size: NA; j_call: TRBJ1-2; d_call: NA; cdr3_nt: TGTGCCAGCTCACCACGATCGGGGTCAACTCATGGCTACACCTTC; cdr3_aa: CASSPRSGSTHGYTF
v_call: TRBV6-6; clone_size: NA; j_call: TRBJ1-2; d_call: TRBD1; cdr3_nt: TGTGCCAGCAGCGCAGGGGGGAGCTATGGCTACACCTTC; cdr3_aa: CASSAGGSYGYTF
v_call: TRBV28; clone_size: once; j_call: TRBJ1-5; d_call: NA; cdr3_nt: TGTGCCAGCAGCCCAGTGTTGGGAGACGGCAATCAGCCCCAGCATTTT; cdr3_aa: CASSPVLGDGNQPQHF
v_call: TRBV19; clone_size: NA; j_call: TRBJ2-7; d_call: TRBD1; cdr3_nt: TGTGCCAGTAGTCCGGGACAGTTCTACGAGCAGTACTTC; cdr3_aa: CASSPGQFYEQYF
v_call: TRBV28; clone_size: few; j_call: TRBJ2-7; d_call: TRBD1; cdr3_nt: TGTGCCAGCAGTAGACCGGGACAGTTCTACGAGCAGTACTTC; cdr3_aa: CASSRPGQFYEQYF
v_call: TRBV18; clone_size: NA; j_call: TRBJ1-5; d_call: NA; cdr3_nt: TGTGCCAGCTCACCGGGGGGGGCAGGCGTGACGGGTCAGCCCCAGCATTTT; cdr3_aa: CASSPGGAGVTGQPQHF
v_call: TRBV7-3; clone_size: NA; j_call: TRBJ2-5; d_call: TRBD2; cdr3_nt: TGTGCCAGCAGTTCATACGGGGGGGCCGGGAAGACCCAGTACTTC; cdr3_aa: CASSSYGGAGKTQYF
v_call: TRBV10-3; clone_size: NA; j_call: TRBJ2-1; d_call: TRBD2; cdr3_nt: TGTGCCACCAGCCCAGGACTAGCGGGGGACCTTAGGAATGAGCAGTTCTTC; cdr3_aa: CATSPGLAGDLRNEQFF
v_call: TRBV9; clone_size: once; j_call: TRBJ2-7; d_call: TRBD1; cdr3_nt: TGTGCCAGCAGCGGGACAGGGCTCTACGAGCAGTACTTC; cdr3_aa: CASSGTGLYEQYF
v_call: TRBV6-5; clone_size: once; j_call: TRBJ2-7; d_call: TRBD1; cdr3_nt: TGTGCCAGCAGTTACTCGAGGACAGGGGGCTACGAGCAGTACTTC; cdr3_aa: CASSYSRTGGYEQYF
v_call: TRBV5-1; clone_size: NA; j_call: TRBJ2-2; d_call: TRBD2; cdr3_nt: TGCGCCAGCAGCTTGGGAAGCGGGAGGAAAACCGGGGAGCTGTTTTTT; cdr3_aa: CASSLGSGRKTGELFF
v_call: TRBV29-1; clone_size: NA; j_call: TRBJ2-3; d_call: TRBD2; cdr3_nt: TGCAGCGTCCGCGAGGGACTAAACACAGATACGCAGTATTTT; cdr3_aa: CSVREGLNTDTQYF
v_call: TRBV6-5; clone_size: NA; j_call: TRBJ1-1; d_call: NA; cdr3_nt: TGTGCCAGCAGTTACGTTGGCGGCAGGGGAACTGAAGCTTTCTTT; cdr3_aa: CASSYVGGRGTEAFF
v_call: TRBV5-1; clone_size: NA; j_call: TRBJ2-3; d_call: NA; cdr3_nt: TGCGCCAGCAGCTTGGAGTTAGACAGAGGCACAGATACGCAGTATTTT; cdr3_aa: CASSLELDRGTDTQYF
v_call: TRBV19; clone_size: NA; j_call: TRBJ1-5; d_call: TRBD1; cdr3_nt: TGTGCCAGCCACGACAGGGGCAATCAGCCCCAGCATTTT; cdr3_aa: CASHDRGNQPQHF
v_call: TRBV7-3; clone_size: NA; j_call: TRBJ2-1; d_call: NA; cdr3_nt: TGTGCCAGCAGCTTATCTTCCTACAATGAGCAGTTCTTC; cdr3_aa: CASSLSSYNEQFF
v_call: TRBV5-4; clone_size: few; j_call: TRBJ1-1; d_call: NA; cdr3_nt: TGTGCCAGCAGCTTGGCCAGGCAGGGGTACACTGAAGCTTTCTTT; cdr3_aa: CASSLARQGYTEAFF
v_call: TRBV27; clone_size: NA; j_call: TRBJ2-3; d_call: TRBD2; cdr3_nt: TGTGCCAGCAGTCACCTAGCGGGGGGGAGCACAGATACGCAGTATTTT; cdr3_aa: CASSHLAGGSTDTQYF
v_call: TRBV19; clone_size: NA; j_call: TRBJ2-7; d_call: TRBD2; cdr3_nt: TGTGCCAGTAGTATAGTGTCTGGGACTAGCGGGATTATTTCCTACGAGCAGTACTTC; cdr3_aa: CASSIVSGTSGIISYEQYF
v_call: TRBV27; clone_size: NA; j_call: TRBJ2-5; d_call: TRBD2; cdr3_nt: TGTGCCAGCAGTCCAGGGACTAGCGGGGATTGGTACCAAGAGACCCAGTACTTC; cdr3_aa: CASSPGTSGDWYQETQYF
v_call: TRBV18; clone_size: NA; j_call: TRBJ2-3; d_call: TRBD1; cdr3_nt: TGTGCCAGCTCACCAGGGACAGGGCCTAGCACAGATACGCAGTATTTT; cdr3_aa: CASSPGTGPSTDTQYF
v_call: TRBV5-4; clone_size: once; j_call: TRBJ2-2; d_call: NA; cdr3_nt: TGTGCCAGCAGCCCAATCCGGGACACGAACACCGGGGAGCTGTTTTTT; cdr3_aa: CASSPIRDTNTGELFF
v_call: TRBV5-6; clone_size: NA; j_call: TRBJ2-5; d_call: TRBD1; cdr3_nt: TGTGCCAGCAGCCTTCTCTGGGACAGGGCGAAACGGCAGACCCAGTACTTC; cdr3_aa: CASSLLWDRAKRQTQYF
v_call: TRBV6-1; clone_size: NA; j_call: TRBJ1-1; d_call: NA; cdr3_nt: TGTGCCAGCACCCTGGACATACCGAGCACTGAAGCTTTCTTT; cdr3_aa: CASTLDIPSTEAFF
v_call: TRBV5-1; clone_size: NA; j_call: TRBJ2-5; d_call: TRBD2; cdr3_nt: TGCGCCAGCAGCTTAATAGCGGGGGCCACGGTGGAGACCCAGTACTTC; cdr3_aa: CASSLIAGATVETQYF
v_call: TRBV5-6; clone_size: few; j_call: TRBJ1-2; d_call: NA; cdr3_nt: TGTGCCAGCAGTCAGGGCCTTTTTTATGGCTACACCTTC; cdr3_aa: CASSQGLFYGYTF